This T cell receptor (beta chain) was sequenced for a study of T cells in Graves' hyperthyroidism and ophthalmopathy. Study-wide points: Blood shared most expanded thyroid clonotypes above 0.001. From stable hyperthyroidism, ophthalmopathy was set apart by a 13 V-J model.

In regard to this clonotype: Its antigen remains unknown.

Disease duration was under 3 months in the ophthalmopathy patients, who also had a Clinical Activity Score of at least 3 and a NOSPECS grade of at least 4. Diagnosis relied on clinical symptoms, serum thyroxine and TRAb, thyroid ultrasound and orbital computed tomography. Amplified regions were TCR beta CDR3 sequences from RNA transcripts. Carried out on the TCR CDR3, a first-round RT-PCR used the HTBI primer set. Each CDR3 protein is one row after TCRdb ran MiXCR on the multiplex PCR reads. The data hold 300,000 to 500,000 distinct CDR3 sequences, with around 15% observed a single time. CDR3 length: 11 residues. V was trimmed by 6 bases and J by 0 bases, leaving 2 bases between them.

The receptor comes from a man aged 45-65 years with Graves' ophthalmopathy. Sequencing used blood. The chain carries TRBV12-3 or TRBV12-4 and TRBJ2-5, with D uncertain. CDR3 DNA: TGTGCCAGCAGGAACCAAGAGACCCAGTACTTC. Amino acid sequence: CASRNQETQYF.